Each of the 7 T cell receptor beta chains below was sequenced from the same sample in a study of graft-versus-host responses after intestinal transplantation. No antigens are known for them. Assay used: immunoSEQ multiplex PCR; TCRdb lists only in-frame clones, some missing. The profile shows tens of thousands of clones, approximately 94% of them singletons. Sequenced material: unstimulated CD8+ T cells sorted from spleen or lymph node cells, taken before intestinal transplant. The receptor set was obtained from a human donor who received an intestinal transplant.

The gene calls are TRBV27 and TRBJ1-1; D is unclear. Germline assignment: CDR1 MNHEY and CDR2 SMNVEV (reference sequence). V lost 6 bases and J lost 1, with 3 bases in between. The CDR3 has 11 residues. CDR3 nucleotide sequence: TGTGCCAGCAGAGAGAACACTGAAGCTTTCTTT. It is translated as CASRENTEAFF.

The chain couples TRBV15 to TRBJ1-6; D ambiguous. Germline CDR1 is LNHNV and CDR2 is YYDKDF (reference sequence). The CDR3 loop spans 12 amino acids. With 5 bases removed from V and 5 bases from J, the gap between germline ends came to 4 bases. CDR3 loop: CATSLDNSPLHF. The CDR3 DNA reads as TGTGCCACCAGCTTGGATAATTCACCCCTCCACTTT.

This chain links TRBV6-6 with TRBJ1-1; no definite D call. Trimming removed 4 bases from V and 3 bases from J, with 9 bases in between. Germline V gene lookup returns CDR1 MNHNY and CDR2 SVGAGI (reference sequence). The CDR3 spans 13 residues. This chain's CDR3 is CASSWEEDTEAFF. The CDR3 coding sequence is TGTGCCAGCAGTTGGGAGGAAGACACTGAAGCTTTCTTT.

The CDR3: CASSQGGQLHYGYTF. The CDR3, as DNA: TGTGCCAGCAGCCAAGGGGGACAGTTACACTATGGCTACACCTTC. The genes are TRBV4-2 and TRBJ1-2; TRBD1 aligns across 7 bases. Germline V gene lookup returns CDR1 LGHNA and CDR2 YNFKEQ. The J segment lost 3 bases and the V segment lost 1 base, leaving 5 bases of the junction unmatched. The CDR3 is 15 amino acids.

V is TRBV25-1 and J is TRBJ2-7; D not certain. CDR1 is MGHDK and CDR2 is SYGVNS in the germline V gene. Trimming stripped 8 bases from V and 0 bases from J, with 5 bases between. The CDR3 totals 11 residues. The CDR3 bases are TGTGCCAGCCAACTCTCCTACGAGCAGTACTTC. Its translation: CASQLSYEQYF.

The rearrangement uses TRBV19 and TRBJ2-7, with D perhaps TRBD2 (5 bases). The germline V gene encodes CDR1 LNHDA and CDR2 SQIVND (reference sequence). The germline V and J ends were trimmed by 6 bases and 2 bases, with 11 bases remaining between them. The CDR3 loop spans 13 amino acids. CDR3 nucleotides: TGTGCCAGTAGCTCAGCGGACCCCTACGAGCAGTACTTC. Its protein product is CASSSADPYEQYF. The full variable domain, its missing parts supplied by reference TRBV19 and TRBJ2-7, is DGGITQSPKYLFRKEGQNVTLSCEQNLNHDAMYWYRQDPGQGLRLIYYSQIVNDFQKGDIAEGYSVSREKKESFPLTVTSAQKNPTAFYLCASSSADPYEQYFGPGTRLTVT.

This chain links TRBV6-1 with TRBJ2-3; D might be TRBD1 (6 bases). The V gene lost 7 bases and the J gene lost 1 base, with 15 bases spanning the gap. This CDR3 region has 15 residues. CDR1 is MNHNS and CDR2 is SASEGT in the germline V gene. Here the CDR3 reads CASMGAVWGTDTQYF. Written as DNA, the CDR3 is TGTGCCAGCATGGGGGCAGTTTGGGGCACAGATACGCAGTATTTT.